A selection of T cell receptor beta chains follows, all from one sample in a study of T-cell reconstitution after alpha-beta-depleted transplantation in children. MiXCR was run by TCRdb on the PCR reads, yielding one entry per CDR3 protein. The sample records 440,000 or so distinct CDR3 sequences, 11% being singletons. The sequencing here drew on PBMCs from the stem cell graft donor, taken from the stem cell graft. These receptors originate from a human donor who donated a stem cell graft to a child with acute myeloid leukemia. CDR3s include the opening cysteine and the closing phenylalanine or tryptophan. Each record gives: CDR3 protein, CDR3 DNA, V gene, J gene, D gene, clone size. The D gene is left open where the match is weak. Not all rows give a size; the values are once, few, many and, for expanded clones, a class.

cdr3_aa: CSAGTGGDTDTQYF
cdr3_nt: TGCAGTGCTGGGACAGGGGGGGACACAGATACGCAGTATTTT
v_call: TRBV20-1
j_call: TRBJ2-3
d_call: TRBD1
clone_size: few

cdr3_aa: CASSSRDRGRETQYF
cdr3_nt: TGTGCCAGCAGCTCCCGGGACAGGGGGCGAGAGACCCAGTACTTC
v_call: TRBV7-9
j_call: TRBJ2-5
d_call: TRBD1
clone_size: .

cdr3_aa: CASSLPGLGLDVLTF
cdr3_nt: TGTGCCAGCAGCTTACCGGGACTCGGGTTAGACGTCCTGACTTTC
v_call: TRBV7-2
j_call: TRBJ2-6
d_call: .
clone_size: .

cdr3_aa: CASSFRGSRNQPQHF
cdr3_nt: TGTGCCAGCAGCTTCAGGGGGAGTCGCAATCAGCCCCAGCATTTT
v_call: TRBV7-2
j_call: TRBJ1-5
d_call: TRBD1
clone_size: many

cdr3_aa: CASSLVSSEVEQFF
cdr3_nt: TGTGCCAGCAGCTTAGTTTCTAGCGAAGTTGAGCAGTTCTTC
v_call: TRBV7-8
j_call: TRBJ2-1
d_call: .
clone_size: few

cdr3_aa: CASSLRTGGNQPQHF
cdr3_nt: TGTGCCAGCAGCTTACGGACAGGGGGCAATCAGCCCCAGCATTTT
v_call: TRBV7-6
j_call: TRBJ1-5
d_call: TRBD1
clone_size: few

cdr3_aa: CASMLGNTIYF
cdr3_nt: TGTGCCAGTATGCTTGGAAACACCATATATTTT
v_call: TRBV12-3/TRBV12-4
j_call: TRBJ1-3
d_call: .
clone_size: few

cdr3_aa: CASSLDFTSGANVLTF
cdr3_nt: TGTGCCAGCAGCTTAGATTTTACTTCAGGGGCCAACGTCCTGACTTTC
v_call: TRBV7-2
j_call: TRBJ2-6
d_call: .
clone_size: few

cdr3_aa: CASSLEAQGAFNEKLFF
cdr3_nt: TGCGCCAGCAGCTTGGAGGCACAGGGGGCGTTTAATGAAAAACTGTTTTTT
v_call: TRBV5-1
j_call: TRBJ1-4
d_call: TRBD1
clone_size: few

cdr3_aa: CSAHPVGPGETQYF
cdr3_nt: TGCAGTGCCCACCCGGTAGGGCCTGGGGAGACCCAGTACTTC
v_call: TRBV20-1
j_call: TRBJ2-5
d_call: .
clone_size: .

cdr3_aa: CASSSGTAQAGANYGYTF
cdr3_nt: TGTGCCAGCAGTTCCGGGACAGCGCAAGCGGGGGCTAACTATGGCTACACCTTC
v_call: TRBV28
j_call: TRBJ1-2
d_call: TRBD1
clone_size: few

cdr3_aa: CSARDPPPNEQFF
cdr3_nt: TGCAGTGCTAGAGATCCTCCCCCCAATGAGCAGTTCTTC
v_call: TRBV20-1
j_call: TRBJ2-1
d_call: .
clone_size: few

cdr3_aa: CASSPGDSNQPQHF
cdr3_nt: TGTGCCAGCAGCCCGGGCGATAGCAATCAGCCCCAGCATTTT
v_call: TRBV5-1
j_call: TRBJ1-5
d_call: .
clone_size: many

cdr3_aa: CASSRGGRVGQPQHF
cdr3_nt: TGTGCCAGCAGCCGTGGGGGCAGGGTGGGGCAGCCCCAGCATTTT
v_call: TRBV5-6
j_call: TRBJ1-5
d_call: .
clone_size: .

cdr3_aa: CASSYTPGQGNNEQFF
cdr3_nt: TGTGCCAGCAGTTACACACCGGGACAGGGAAACAATGAGCAGTTCTTC
v_call: TRBV6-5
j_call: TRBJ2-1
d_call: TRBD1
clone_size: .

cdr3_aa: CASSVGGSTDTQYF
cdr3_nt: TGTGCCAGCAGCGTAGGCGGAAGCACAGATACGCAGTATTTT
v_call: TRBV9
j_call: TRBJ2-3
d_call: .
clone_size: many

cdr3_aa: CSVLAERDTQYF
cdr3_nt: TGCAGCGTTTTAGCCGAGAGGGATACGCAGTATTTT
v_call: TRBV29-1
j_call: TRBJ2-3
d_call: .
clone_size: .

cdr3_aa: CASSPLTGTHEQYF
cdr3_nt: TGTGCCAGCTCACCACTGACAGGGACCCACGAGCAGTACTTC
v_call: TRBV18
j_call: TRBJ2-7
d_call: TRBD1
clone_size: few